This T cell receptor (beta chain) was captured by sequencing in a study of blood T cell repertoires in COVID-19 (TCRdb year 2020). The study in broad terms: Collaborator samples came from the United States, Italy and Spain and covered acute and convalescent phases of COVID-19. Where available, HLA class I and class II types were taken from metadata supplied by the sample provider and were not determined by assay-based typing. Nearly every sample came with metadata listing a de-identified subject ID, COVID-19 status, age in years and sex. The samples were drawn from the first 160 participants of the ongoing ImmuneRACE study and from over a thousand subjects provided by 6 global collaborators. Subjects who had been exposed to COVID-19, were actively infected with it, or had recovered from it provided the deeply sampled blood TCRbeta repertoires that made up the dataset. The prospective study material was composed of cDNA or gDNA derived from T cells, B-cell-depleted T cells, or PBMCs. A freely available public database, intended as a resource for researchers studying the immune response to SARS-CoV-2, is where the repertoires were released.

TCRbeta CDR3 regions were amplified from genomic DNA by means of the immunoSEQ Assay, a bias-controlled multiplex PCR. In the paper's pipeline: The number of nucleated cells in each sample was estimated by amplification of reference gene primers within the assay. To quantify the absolute abundance of each unique TCRbeta CDR3 rearrangement, sequence reads were collapsed and filtered. For each sample, productive Simpson clonality was calculated as the square root of Simpson's diversity index over productive rearrangements. TCRdb re-hosts the immuneACCESS table, in-frame sequences only. Its copies lack some clones; in the studies checked, an unresolved V gene accounts for under half of them, and the cause for the rest is not known. The V and J calls and the clone size are those of that table, but D and trimming were determined from the DNA. The sample table holds about 180,000 clones, of which roughly 82% were seen once. Approximately 8.7% of the sample rests with the top ten.

Paper-wide results and their limitations: The amount of clinical and demographic metadata varied by source and participant and was provided uncurated.

The collaborating institutions used their own protocols to collect whole blood in K2EDTA tubes. Collaborator samples were shipped for TCRbeta analysis as frozen whole blood, isolated PBMCs, or DNA extracted from either sample type. Points on this clone: Its antigen remains unidentified. No clone much larger than this one lies a single base away; base qualities are absent.

The V end gives up 6 bases and the J end 2 bases, leaving 5 bases in the junction not matched to a gene. From cysteine to phenylalanine, the CDR3 is 14 amino acids long. Just the 42-base CDR3 DNA is kept, in frame starting at base 1. CDR1 and CDR2 are read off the germline V gene as SNHLY and FYNNEI. Rearrangement joined TRBV2 to TRBJ1-2; 8 bases in the junction line up with TRBD1. The sample taken for sequencing was peripheral blood. The receptor was isolated from an older woman with acute or convalescent COVID-19. The CDR3 protein sequence reads: CASRGDRRNYGYTF. The DNA sequence is as follows: TGTGCCAGCAGAGGGGACAGGCGAAACTATGGCTACACCTTC.